A single sample gave rise to the 7 T cell receptor beta chains below, sequenced in a study of post-analysis software for immune sequencing data. These receptors have no known antigen. General study findings and limits: TRBV5-6, TRBV5-1 and TRBV20-1 were among several TRBV segments more frequent in patients than controls.

Each TCR beta cDNA library carried unique molecular identifiers. Each CDR3 protein gets one entry after TCRdb re-called the PCR reads with MiXCR. The sample includes hundreds of thousands of distinct CDR3 sequences, more than 50% of them seen just once. Sequences were obtained from blood. The origin of the receptors is a girl aged 2-15 years with multiple sclerosis.

CDR3 sequence (DNA): TGCAGCGTACAACAGGGACCTAATGAAAAACTGTTTTTT. This gives the protein CSVQQGPNEKLFF. The chain has TRBV29-1 and TRBJ1-4; D is possibly TRBD1 (6 bases). Trimming pared 6 bases from V and 3 bases from J, leaving 11 bases between. From germline, CDR1 is SQVTM and CDR2 ANQGSEA. This CDR3 region has 13 residues.

This clonotype appeared a few times. V usage is TRBV7-8 and J usage is TRBJ2-7; TRBD1 agrees at 8 bases. The J segment lost 3 bases and the V segment lost 1 base, leaving 5 bases of the junction unmatched. In germline, CDR1 is SGHVS, CDR2 FQNEAQ. There are 15 residues in the CDR3. This CDR3 reads CASSLVAGQDYEQYF. The CDR3 DNA reads TGTGCCAGCAGCTTAGTGGCGGGACAGGACTACGAGCAGTACTTC.

This clonotype has a handful of counts. The rearrangement links TRBV20-1 to TRBJ2-1; 7 bases are shared with TRBD2. V lost 5 bases to trimming and J lost 5 bases; unmatched junction nucleotides: 6. CDR3 length: 13 residues. Per germline, CDR1 DFQATT and CDR2 SNEGSKA (reference sequence). CDR3 sequence reads: CSAEGLVNNEQFF. Here the CDR3 DNA reads TGCAGTGCTGAAGGACTAGTTAACAATGAGCAGTTCTTC.

The chain links TRBV10-3 to TRBJ2-1, with 7 bases aligning to TRBD2. CDR1 is ENHRY, CDR2 SYGVKD, per germline. The J segment lost 0 bases and the V segment lost 4 bases, leaving 6 bases of the junction unmatched. This CDR3 has 16 residues. The CDR3 DNA reads TGTGCCATCAGTGCTTGGGAGGGGAGCTCCTACAATGAGCAGTTCTTC. Its protein product is CAISAWEGSSYNEQFF.

This clonotype appeared a few times. The rearrangement joins TRBV6-6 to TRBJ2-1; 12 bases fit TRBD2. Germline V gives CDR1 MNHNY, CDR2 SVGAGI (reference sequence). V lost 6 bases and J lost 4; bases outside the gene matches: 7. The CDR3 has 16 residues. The CDR3 loop reads CASRLAGGVAYNEQFF. The CDR3 DNA reads TGTGCCAGCAGGCTAGCGGGGGGGGTGGCTTACAATGAGCAGTTCTTC.

This clonotype was observed a few times. The chain combines TRBV2 with TRBJ2-4, with D perhaps matching TRBD1 or TRBD2 (5 bases each). CDR1 is SNHLY, CDR2 FYNNEI, per germline. Trimming removed 2 bases from V and 0 bases from J, with 11 bases in between. CDR3 length equals 16 residues. The DNA of the CDR3 is TGTGCCAGCAGTGAAAACCGGGGCGCAGCCAAAAACATTCAGTACTTC. Residues: CASSENRGAAKNIQYF.

This rearrangement joins TRBV5-6 to TRBJ2-7; D tentatively reads TRBD1 or TRBD2 (7 bases each). This CDR3 comprises 15 residues. The germline V gene has CDR1 SGHDT and CDR2 YYEEEE. V was trimmed by 9 bases and J by 7 bases, leaving 26 bases between them. CDR3 region: CATGTWWDSGAEQYF. CDR3 bases: TGTGCCACCGGAACTTGGTGGGACAGCGGGGCGGAGCAGTACTTC.